This entry lists 9 T cell receptor beta chains sequenced from one sample in a study of regulatory T cells in long-lasting Graves disease. Sample time point: persistent/refractory GD, antithyroid drugs over 5 years with positive TRAb. The authors made the TCR library using RNA they extracted from PBMCs. Building of the TCR beta libraries involved iRepertoire HTBI primers and Arm-PCR of CDR3 regions. TCRdb recomputed calls from the multiplex PCR reads with MiXCR, one row per CDR3 protein. This repertoire shows about 430,000 distinct CDR3 sequences, roughly a fifth found once; its top ten account for roughly an eighth. Sequencing used peripheral blood mononuclear cells (PBMCs), obtained when the disease was refractory, from a patient treated with antithyroid drugs. The source of these receptors is a female donor with Graves disease.

This clonotype was detected a few times. This chain links TRBV12-3 or TRBV12-4 with TRBJ1-6, with D maybe TRBD1 (6 bases). This CDR3 has 15 residues. Trimming took off 7 bases at V and 5 bases at J, with 15 bases between the two ends. The CDR3 DNA is TGTGCCAGCAAAACGGACGGGGGCCATAATTCACCCCTCCACTTT. Amino acids: CASKTDGGHNSPLHF.

The chain combines TRBV2 with TRBJ2-3, with 7 bases identical to TRBD2. J was trimmed by 11 bases and V by 4 bases; bases with no gene match: 6. The CDR3 length is 12 residues. Germline CDR1 is SNHLY and CDR2 is FYNNEI. This CDR3 reads CASSVKTGGQYF. For the CDR3, the DNA is TGTGCCAGCAGTGTGAAAACGGGAGGGCAGTATTTT.

This chain links TRBV20-1 with TRBJ2-2; D is uncertain. V was clipped by 0 bases and J by 1 base, with 12 bases between them. The CDR3 sequence is 16 residues long. Germline-derived CDR1 and CDR2 are DFQATT and SNEGSKA (reference sequence). Written as DNA, the CDR3 is TGCAGTGCTAGAGAGACTGGTCAAGTGAACACCGGGGAGCTGTTTTTT. It translates to CSARETGQVNTGELFF.

This clonotype was detected many times. The chain uses TRBV6-5 and TRBJ2-7; D is undetermined. The CDR3 is made up of 17 amino acids. Germline CDR1 and CDR2: MNHEY and SVGAGI. Trimming pared 0 bases from V and 4 bases from J, leaving 19 bases between. The CDR3 region has the DNA TGTGCCAGCAGTTACTCGGCCGGTGGGCACCGAGAGTACGAGCAGTACTTC. This sequence encodes CASSYSAGGHREYEQYF.

This clonotype showed up just a few times. The V gene is TRBV30, the J gene TRBJ1-5, with TRBD1 identical over 8 bases. Germline values: CDR1 GTSNPN, CDR2 SVGIG (reference sequence). The CDR3 length is 16 residues. The junction had 10 bases not matched to a gene; V was cut back by 3 bases and J by 3 bases. CDR3 coding DNA: TGTGCCTGGAGCCGCAGGGGGCGGAAGGACAATCAGCCCCAGCATTTT. Protein product: CAWSRRGRKDNQPQHF. Full variable domain (outside the CDR3, taken from reference TRBV30 and TRBJ1-5): SQTIHQWPATLVQPVGSPLSLECTVEGTSNPNLYWYRQAAGRGLQLLFYSVGIGQISSEVPQNLSASRPQDRQFILSSKKLLLSDSGFYLCAWSRRGRKDNQPQHFGDGTRLSIL.

This clonotype has only a few counts. The rearrangement joins TRBV29-1 to TRBJ2-6, with TRBD1 matching 8 bases. The trim removed 5 bases at V and 0 bases at J, leaving 9 bases unmatched. CDR1 SQVTM and CDR2 ANQGSEA come from the germline V gene. CDR3 length: 17 amino acids. CDR3 coding DNA: TGCAGCGTTTCTTCGGACAGGGAACTCTCTGGGGCCAACGTCCTGACTTTC. This sequence encodes CSVSSDRELSGANVLTF.

This clonotype was recorded a few times. The V and J genes are TRBV5-8 and TRBJ2-6, with a possible D match to TRBD1 (6 bases). V shed 3 bases and J shed 0 bases, with 7 bases lying between them. This CDR3 contains 15 residues. Germline values: CDR1 SGHTS, CDR2 YDEGEE. The CDR3 protein is CASSSGDSGANVLTF. The DNA of the CDR3 is TGTGCCAGCAGCTCAGGGGACTCTGGGGCCAACGTCCTGACTTTC.

This clonotype was seen ten or more times. The chain's CDR3 is CASIPGRPNTEAFF. CDR3 sequence (DNA): TGTGCCAGCATCCCGGGACGGCCGAACACTGAAGCTTTCTTT. The chain combines TRBV6-1 with TRBJ1-1, with a tentative D call TRBD1 (5 bases). This CDR3 contains 14 residues. V dropped 7 bases and J dropped 1 base, with 13 bases sitting between them. Germline V CDR1 and CDR2: MNHNS, SASEGT.

The gene calls are TRBV4-2 and TRBJ1-1; no clear D gene. CDR3 length equals 14 residues. The ends were cut back, 1 base at V and 5 bases at J, with 11 bases in the middle. In germline, CDR1 is LGHNA, CDR2 YNFKEQ. The CDR3 loop reads CASSQANRGTEAFF. CDR3 in DNA: TGTGCCAGCAGCCAAGCTAACAGAGGGACTGAAGCTTTCTTT.